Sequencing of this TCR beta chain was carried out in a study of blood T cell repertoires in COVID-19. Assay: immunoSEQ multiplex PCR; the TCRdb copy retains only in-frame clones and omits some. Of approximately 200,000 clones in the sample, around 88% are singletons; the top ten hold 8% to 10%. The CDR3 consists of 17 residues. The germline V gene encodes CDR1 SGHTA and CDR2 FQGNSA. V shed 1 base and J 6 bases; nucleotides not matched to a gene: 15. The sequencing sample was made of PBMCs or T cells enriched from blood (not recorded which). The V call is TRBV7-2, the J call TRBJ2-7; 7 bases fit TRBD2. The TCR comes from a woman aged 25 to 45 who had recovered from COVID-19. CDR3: CASSLESITREGREQYF. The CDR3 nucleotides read TGTGCCAGCAGCTTAGAGTCGATTACGAGGGAGGGCCGCGAGCAGTACTTC. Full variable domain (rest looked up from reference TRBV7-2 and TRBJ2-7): GAGVSQSPSNKVTEKGKDVELRCDPISGHTALYWYRQSLGQGLEFLIYFQGNSAPDKSGLPSDRFSAERTGGSVSTLTIQRTQQEDSAVYLCASSLESITREGREQYFGPGTRLTVT.